The 11 T cell receptor beta chains presented below share a single source sample, sequenced in a study of cytomegalovirus exposure and HLA in healthy donors. PCR amplification relied on 60 Vbeta primers (plus 13 Jbeta primers). Measured with immunoSEQ multiplex PCR; TCRdb has only the in-frame clones, and not every one. The sample contains approximately 220,000 clones, under 80% of which appear only once. Material for sequencing was PBMCs. These receptors were obtained from a girl between 2 and 10 years old in good health and CMV-seronegative.

V usage is TRBV5-1 and J usage is TRBJ2-7; 11 nucleotides line up with TRBD2. CDR1 and CDR2 (germline): SGHRS, YFSETQ. The CDR3 has 16 residues. After removal of 6 bases from V and 3 bases from J, the junction contained 11 bases not matched to a gene. The DNA for the CDR3 is TGCGCCAGCAAGCAGAGGACTAGCGGGTTAGTCTACGAGCAGTACTTC. It specifies CASKQRTSGLVYEQYF.

The gene calls are TRBV6-5 and TRBJ1-1, with TRBD1 matching 9 bases. Per germline, CDR1 MNHEY and CDR2 SVGAGI. The CDR3 is 14 residues long. With 7 bases clipped from V and 4 bases from J, the junction kept 7 bases outside the gene matches. The CDR3, as DNA: TGTGCCAGCAAAAAACAGGGGGCAGGCACTGAAGCTTTCTTT. Protein: CASKKQGAGTEAFF.

The chain combines TRBV18 with TRBJ2-7, with TRBD2 as a possible D gene (5 bases). The CDR3 is 12 amino acids. Between the trimmed V and J ends, which lost 3 bases and 3 bases, there was a span of 6 bases. Germline CDR1 is KGHSH and CDR2 is LQKENI. CDR3 nucleotide sequence: TGTGCCAGCTCACCTCGGGGCTACGAGCAGTACTTC. Translating it yields CASSPRGYEQYF.

The V and J genes are TRBV5-1 and TRBJ2-6; unclear D gene. The CDR3 runs 13 residues. Germline CDR1 and CDR2: SGHRS and YFSETQ. Trimming shortened V by 5 bases and J by 4 bases, and 7 bases separated the two germline ends. The chain's CDR3 is CASRAAGANVLTF. The CDR3 DNA sequence: TGCGCCAGCAGAGCTGCCGGGGCCAACGTCCTGACTTTC.

This chain uses TRBV2 with TRBJ1-1, with no clear D. Trimming shortened V by 7 bases and J by 0 bases, and 6 bases separated the two germline ends. Germline lookup yields CDR1 SNHLY and CDR2 FYNNEI. The CDR3 covers 12 residues. CDR3 sequence: CASNQVNTEAFF. Written as DNA, the CDR3 is TGTGCCAGCAATCAGGTGAACACTGAAGCTTTCTTT. Combining the CDR3 with reference TRBV2 and TRBJ1-1 gives the whole variable domain EPEVTQTPSHQVTQMGQEVILRCVPISNHLYFYWYRQILGQKVEFLVSFYNNEISEKSEIFDDQFSVERPDGSNFTLKIRSTKLEDSAMYFCASNQVNTEAFFGQGTRLTVV.

In nucleotides, the CDR3 is TGTGCCAGCTCACCGACAGGACATAGCACAGATACGCAGTATTTT. This translates into CASSPTGHSTDTQYF. The chain joins TRBV18 to TRBJ2-3; D is perhaps TRBD1 (6 bases). This CDR3 has 15 amino acids. Germline values: CDR1 KGHSH, CDR2 LQKENI. Trimming left V 3 bases short and J 0 bases short, with 10 bases between.

The chain is built from TRBV11-1 and TRBJ2-7; 7 nucleotides agree with TRBD1. From germline, CDR1 is SGHAT and CDR2 FQDESV (reference sequence). The junction had 7 bases not matched to a gene; V was cut back by 5 bases and J by 3 bases. The length of the CDR3 is 14 residues. The CDR3 nucleotides are TGTGCCAGCAGCGCCGACAGGGACCTCTACGAGCAGTACTTC. Translated, it gives CASSADRDLYEQYF.

This sequence joins TRBV11-2 and TRBJ1-1; 7 nucleotides match TRBD1. V was pared by 3 bases and J by 3 bases, with 13 bases of the junction left unmatched. There are 17 residues in the CDR3. Per germline, CDR1 SGHAT and CDR2 FQNNGV. The CDR3 DNA follows: TGTGCCAGCAGCTTTTTTCCACCGTTGACAGGGTACACTGAAGCTTTCTTT. Its translation: CASSFFPPLTGYTEAFF.

This sequence joins TRBV5-4 and TRBJ1-6, with TRBD1 matching 9 bases. CDR1 SGHNT and CDR2 YYREEE come from the germline V gene (reference sequence). V dropped 2 bases and J dropped 7; count of bases not matched to a gene: 1. The CDR3 has 14 amino acids. Here the CDR3 reads CASSFDRGNSPLHF. The CDR3 DNA reads TGTGCCAGCAGCTTCGACAGGGGGAATTCACCCCTCCACTTT.

The V call is TRBV6-5, the J call TRBJ1-1; D is perhaps TRBD1 (5 bases). The CDR3 has 14 amino acids. The germline V gene has CDR1 MNHEY and CDR2 SVGAGI. V lost 2 bases and J lost 6, with 13 bases in between. The CDR3 nucleotides are TGTGCCAGCAGTTACGGGCCAGGGAAGGCTGAAGCTTTCTTT. Translated: CASSYGPGKAEAFF.

This clone was observed a few times. J is TRBJ1-5 and V is TRBV12-5; tentatively, D is TRBD1 (6 bases). Germline CDR1 is LGHNT and CDR2 is FRNRAP. V shed 2 bases and J shed 5 bases, with 10 bases lying between them. CDR3 size: 14 residues. The CDR3 sequence: CASGLTGGDQPQHF. The CDR3, as DNA: TGTGCTAGTGGTTTGACGGGGGGCGATCAGCCCCAGCATTTT.